The next 15 T cell receptor beta chains were all read from a single sample in a study of CD8 T cells in ankylosing spondylitis. TCRdb called the 5' RACE reads again in MiXCR, with one record for every CDR3 protein. The table records about 190,000 distinct CDR3 sequences, 10% to 15% of them present only once. The sample consisted of blood, either unsorted or a sorted T cell fraction (not recorded which). These TCRs come from a female donor with ankylosing spondylitis or in good health (not recorded which).

This clonotype was seen at least ten times. The rearrangement links TRBV20-1 to TRBJ1-2; 7 bases fit TRBD1. V gave up 5 bases and J gave up 0 bases; unmatched junction bases: 12. CDR1 DFQATT and CDR2 SNEGSKA come from the germline V gene (reference sequence). The CDR3 contains 16 residues. The DNA of the CDR3 is TGCAGTGCTCGCCCGGGACAGCAGTTCCCTAACTATGGCTACACCTTC. Its translation: CSARPGQQFPNYGYTF.

Ten or more counts support this clonotype. The chain employs TRBV12-3 or TRBV12-4 and TRBJ1-2, with D possibly being TRBD1 (5 bases). The V gene lost 3 bases and the J gene lost 7 bases, with 9 bases spanning the gap. The CDR3 is 12 amino acids. CDR3 protein: CASSLQGSGYTF. Here the CDR3 DNA reads TGTGCCAGCAGTTTGCAGGGTTCTGGCTACACCTTC.

A remark on this clonotype: This may arise from a read error, as a much more abundant clone is one base away. The rearrangement joins TRBV5-1 to TRBJ2-3, with D uncertain. Trimming pared 0 bases from V and 4 bases from J, leaving 9 bases between. This CDR3 region has 14 residues. Germline CDR1 is SGHRS and CDR2 is YFSETQ. CDR3 bases: TGCGCCAGCAGCTTGGCCCAGCCTGCAGATACGCAGTATTTT. Translating it yields CASSLAQPADTQYF.

This clonotype showed up just a few times. This chain uses TRBV27 with TRBJ2-1; perhaps TRBD1 as D (5 bases). Germline V lookup: CDR1 MNHEY, CDR2 SMNVEV (reference sequence). V lost 1 base and J 7 bases, leaving 17 bases between the germline ends. The CDR3 totals 16 residues. The CDR3 DNA is TGTGCCAGCAGTTTATTAGGGGTCCCCACTTCAAATGAGCAGTTCTTC. Its protein is CASSLLGVPTSNEQFF.

This chain connects TRBV7-3 to TRBJ1-6, with 7 nucleotides matching TRBD1. In germline, CDR1 is SGHTA, CDR2 FQGTGA. The CDR3 is 15 residues long. Unmatched junction bases numbered 2, after V lost 2 bases and J lost 4 bases. The CDR3: CASSLPGQYNSPLHF. CDR3 coding DNA: TGTGCCAGCAGCTTACCGGGACAGTATAATTCACCCCTCCACTTT.

At least ten counts were recorded for this clonotype. V gene TRBV3-1 combines with J gene TRBJ2-7; D gene ambiguous. Trimming pared 4 bases from V and 3 bases from J, leaving 10 bases between. This CDR3 is 13 amino acids long. Germline values: CDR1 LGHDT, CDR2 YNNKEL (reference sequence). In DNA, the CDR3 is TGTGCCAGCAGCCCCGTAATCTTCTACGAGCAGTACTTC. Its protein product is CASSPVIFYEQYF.

This clonotype was detected ten times or more. The chain links TRBV2 to TRBJ2-1; TRBD1 is a possible D gene (5 bases). The CDR3 covers 13 residues. Looked up from germline, CDR1 is SNHLY and CDR2 is FYNNEI. Deletions cut 4 bases from V and 6 bases from J, with 10 bases between. CDR3 protein: CASSVRQTNEQFF. In DNA form, the CDR3 reads TGTGCCAGCAGTGTACGACAGACCAATGAGCAGTTCTTC.

This clonotype was counted many times. V gene TRBV29-1 combines with J gene TRBJ2-7; a weak D match, TRBD2 (5 bases). With 8 bases removed from V and 4 bases from J, the gap between germline ends came to 24 bases. Germline lookup yields CDR1 SQVTM and CDR2 ANQGSEA. The CDR3 covers 15 residues. CDR3 coding DNA: TGCAGCTCAGTTGGGATGACGGGATTGGGGTACGAGCAGTACTTC. Amino acids: CSSVGMTGLGYEQYF.

The table lists this clonotype with many counts. The chain has TRBV29-1 and TRBJ2-1, with D perhaps being TRBD1 or TRBD2 (5 bases each). Germline CDR1 reads SQVTM; CDR2 reads ANQGSEA. CDR3 length: 13 amino acids. V shed 6 bases and J shed 9 bases, with 18 bases lying between them. The CDR3 reads CSVGTGSRGEQFF. For the CDR3, the DNA is TGCAGCGTCGGGACGGGGTCCCGGGGTGAGCAGTTCTTC.

The chain has TRBV18 and TRBJ2-7; the D gene is possibly TRBD2 (5 bases). Per germline, CDR1 KGHSH and CDR2 LQKENI. The CDR3 totals 15 residues. With 8 bases removed from V and 1 base from J, the gap between germline ends came to 18 bases. Here the CDR3 reads CASPLRHSVSYEQYF. The CDR3 region has the DNA TGTGCCAGCCCATTACGTCATAGCGTATCCTACGAGCAGTACTTC.

The table lists this clonotype with a few counts. V and J are TRBV5-1 and TRBJ2-1; D gene uncertain. Trimming removed 4 bases from V and 4 bases from J, with 12 bases in between. Germline assignment: CDR1 SGHRS and CDR2 YFSETQ. The CDR3 has 14 residues. CDR3 residues: CASSDLGQYNEQFF. The CDR3 DNA reads TGCGCCAGCAGCGACCTTGGGCAGTACAATGAGCAGTTCTTC.

This clonotype was counted at least ten times. V gene TRBV5-1 combines with J gene TRBJ1-2; 7 nucleotides align to TRBD1. This CDR3 spans 15 amino acids. Germline CDR1 and CDR2: SGHRS and YFSETQ. The J segment lost 9 bases and the V segment lost 2 bases, leaving 13 bases of the junction unmatched. CDR3 DNA: TGCGCCAGCAGCTTTGGGGACAGCCTATCAAGCAGCTACACCTTC. Translated: CASSFGDSLSSSYTF. Looking up the rest from reference TRBV5-1 and TRBJ1-2 gives the full variable domain: KAGVTQTPRYLIKTRGQQVTLSCSPISGHRSVSWYQQTPGQGLQFLFEYFSETQRNKGNFPGRFSGRQFSNSRSEMNVSTLELGDSALYLCASSFGDSLSSSYTFGSGTRLTVV.

This clonotype was picked up a small number of times. The gene calls are TRBV29-1 and TRBJ2-5; 10 bases agree with TRBD1. Looked up from germline, CDR1 is SQVTM and CDR2 is ANQGSEA. V dropped 4 bases and J dropped 5; count of bases not matched to a gene: 10. The CDR3 runs to 15 residues. CDR3 sequence (DNA): TGCAGCGTTGGACAGGGGGCGACAACCAAGGAGACCCAGTACTTC. Translating it yields CSVGQGATTKETQYF.

This clonotype was seen many times. The rearrangement uses TRBV2 and TRBJ1-5, with a possible D match to TRBD1 (5 bases). V was pared by 2 bases and J by 0 bases, with 11 bases between. The V gene's germline CDR1 is SNHLY and CDR2 FYNNEI. This CDR3 is built from 16 residues. This chain's CDR3 is CASSEIQGFSNQPQHF. Here the CDR3 DNA reads TGTGCCAGCAGTGAAATTCAGGGCTTTAGCAATCAGCCCCAGCATTTT.

J is TRBJ2-1 and V is TRBV9, with TRBD1 as a possible D gene (5 bases). V was trimmed by 1 base and J by 0 bases, leaving 23 bases between them. The CDR3 length is 20 residues. CDR1 is SGDLS, CDR2 YYNGEE, per germline. This CDR3 reads CASSVPERSDSPGSYNEQFF. Written as DNA, the CDR3 is TGTGCCAGCAGCGTACCCGAACGTTCAGACAGTCCGGGCTCCTACAATGAGCAGTTCTTC. Complete variable domain (other parts from reference TRBV9 and TRBJ2-1): DSGVTQTPKHLITATGQRVTLRCSPRSGDLSVYWYQQSLDQGLQFLIQYYNGEERAKGNILERFSAQQFPDLHSELNLSSLELGDSALYFCASSVPERSDSPGSYNEQFFGPGTRLTVL.